This entry lists 18 T cell receptor beta chains sequenced from one sample in a study of T cells in Graves' hyperthyroidism and ophthalmopathy. Regions amplified from RNA transcripts were the TCR beta CDR3 regions. The primer set for the first-round RT-PCR of the TCR CDR3 was HTBI. TCRdb re-called the multiplex PCR reads with MiXCR, one entry per CDR3 protein. The sample gives about 770,000 distinct CDR3 sequences, about 17% of which show up once; over 15% is in the top ten. Sequencing used blood. The receptors were sampled from a woman between 45 and 60 years old with Graves' hyperthyroidism that later progressed to Graves' ophthalmopathy.

Ten or more counts support this clonotype. The V and J genes are TRBV3-1 and TRBJ1-5; D perhaps matches TRBD1 (5 bases). This CDR3 comprises 16 residues. Trimming removed 4 bases from V and 4 bases from J, with 17 bases in between. Looked up from germline, CDR1 is LGHDT and CDR2 is YNNKEL (reference sequence). The CDR3 loop reads CASSRGVMVGNQPQHF. The CDR3 DNA is TGTGCCAGCAGCCGGGGGGTGATGGTAGGTAATCAGCCCCAGCATTTT.

This clonotype was recorded a few times. This chain links TRBV19 with TRBJ2-1, with D perhaps being TRBD1 or TRBD2 (5 bases each). V lost 5 bases, J lost 7 bases, and 15 bases lay in between. The CDR3 spans 14 residues. Germline CDR1 LNHDA, CDR2 SQIVND (reference sequence). DNA of the CDR3: TGTGCCAGTAGTCGATCTGGGACCACAAATGAGCAGTTCTTC. Residues: CASSRSGTTNEQFF.

This clonotype was observed at least ten times. The V gene is TRBV30, the J gene TRBJ2-5; D might be TRBD1 or TRBD2, each matching 6 bases. Trimming left V 4 bases short and J 4 bases short, with 16 bases between. Germline V gene data show CDR1 as GTSNPN and CDR2 as SVGIG (reference sequence). The CDR3 consists of 14 residues. The CDR3 nucleotides read TGTGCCTGGACCAAGGTGGGGGGCGCAGAGACCCAGTACTTC. It specifies CAWTKVGGAETQYF.

This clonotype turned up a few times. The chain has TRBV7-3 and TRBJ2-3; D not resolved. This CDR3 has 15 amino acids. Trimming left V 1 base short and J 2 bases short, with 10 bases between. Germline V gene sequence: CDR1 SGHTA, CDR2 FQGTGA. The CDR3 region has the DNA TGTGCCAGCAGCTTAATGGGCACCTTCACAGATACGCAGTATTTT. Its translation is CASSLMGTFTDTQYF.

The CDR3 is CRTGGGYTF. The CDR3 nucleotides read TGCAGGACCGGGGGGGGCTACACCTTC. The chain links TRBV20-1 to TRBJ1-2; perhaps TRBD1 as D (5 bases). The CDR3 totals 9 residues. CDR1 DFQATT and CDR2 SNEGSKA come from the germline V gene (reference sequence).

This clonotype was seen at least ten times. The genes are TRBV20-1 and TRBJ2-1; no clear D gene. This CDR3 is 13 amino acids long. The V gene lost 0 bases and the J gene lost 13 bases, with 16 bases spanning the gap. CDR1 and CDR2 from the germline V gene are DFQATT and SNEGSKA (reference sequence). The CDR3 is CSARDRFSSGQFF. CDR3 coding DNA: TGCAGTGCTAGAGATCGATTCTCCTCCGGACAGTTCTTC.

This clonotype was observed many times. V is TRBV11-2 and J is TRBJ2-5; D is unresolved. The germline gives CDR1 SGHAT, CDR2 FQNNGV. The germline V and J ends were trimmed by 7 bases and 3 bases, with 12 bases remaining between them. The CDR3 is 13 residues long. DNA for the CDR3: TGTGCCAGCACCCCTGACGGAGAAGAGACCCAGTACTTC. Residues: CASTPDGEETQYF.

The CDR3 here is CASSSDSRTDTQYF. The CDR3 region has the DNA TGTGCCAGCAGTTCAGATTCGAGGACAGATACGCAGTATTTT. The chain links TRBV6-2 or TRBV6-3 to TRBJ2-3; no clear D. Trimming shortened V by 4 bases and J by 3 bases, and 11 bases separated the two germline ends. The CDR3 has 14 amino acids. Germline CDR1 and CDR2: MNHEY and SVGEGT.

A word on this clonotype: Relative to the germline gene, one junction end is altered; a read error may explain this. The rearrangement uses TRBV20-1 and TRBJ2-2; the D gene could be TRBD1 or TRBD2 (5 bases each). This CDR3 has 14 amino acids. Germline CDR1 reads DFQATT; CDR2 reads SNEGSKA (reference sequence). The chain's CDR3 is CSASNAGRTGKLFF. The CDR3 DNA reads as TGCAGTGCTAGTAATGCAGGGCGCACCGGGAAGCTGTTTTTT.

There are a few counts of this clonotype. The rearrangement uses TRBV29-1 and TRBJ1-4; possible D gene TRBD1, 6 bases. Deletions cut 4 bases from V and 16 bases from J, with 16 bases between. The CDR3 runs 11 residues. Germline loops: CDR1 SQVTM, CDR2 ANQGSEA. CDR3 DNA sequence: TGCAGCGTTGGGGGCCGGGACAATCAGTTTTTT. Encoded protein: CSVGGRDNQFF.

This rearrangement joins TRBV7-2 to TRBJ1-2; 7 bases match TRBD1. This CDR3 is built from 14 residues. V trimming: 4 bases; J trimming: 7 bases; junction bases outside the gene matches: 9. Germline lookup yields CDR1 SGHTA and CDR2 FQGNSA. The CDR3 sequence: CASSYPGQTSGYTF. CDR3 in DNA: TGTGCCAGCAGCTACCCGGGACAGACGAGTGGCTACACCTTC. The full variable domain, its missing parts supplied by reference TRBV7-2 and TRBJ1-2, is GAGVSQSPSNKVTEKGKDVELRCDPISGHTALYWYRQSLGQGLEFLIYFQGNSAPDKSGLPSDRFSAERTGGSVSTLTIQRTQQEDSAVYLCASSYPGQTSGYTFGSGTRLTVV.

This clonotype was recorded at least ten times. J is TRBJ1-1 and V is TRBV7-9, with D perhaps matching TRBD1 (5 bases). Germline-derived CDR1 and CDR2 are SEHNR and FQNEAQ (reference sequence). V gave up 3 bases and J gave up 5 bases, with 13 bases separating them. The CDR3 has 14 amino acids. The DNA of the CDR3 is TGTGCCAGCAGCTTCCTTGACAGACAAACTGAAGCTTTCTTT. Its translation: CASSFLDRQTEAFF.

This chain joins TRBV7-3 and TRBJ2-5; 7 positions match TRBD1. The trim removed 4 bases at V and 3 bases at J, leaving 2 bases unmatched. The CDR3 spans 13 residues. Germline values: CDR1 SGHTA, CDR2 FQGTGA. DNA for the CDR3: TGTGCCAGCAGCTGGGACAGAAAAGAGACCCAGTACTTC. The encoded protein is CASSWDRKETQYF.

V gene TRBV12-3 or TRBV12-4 combines with J gene TRBJ2-3; D is possibly TRBD1 (6 bases). The CDR3 runs to 15 residues. V shed 5 bases and J shed 1 base, with 13 bases lying between them. The CDR3 nucleotides are TGTGCCAGCAGTACGACAGGCGCCCGCACAGATACGCAGTATTTT. Translating it yields CASSTTGARTDTQYF.

The table lists this clonotype with a few counts. The chain is built from TRBV5-6 and TRBJ2-7, with a tentative D call TRBD2 (7 bases). This CDR3 has 15 residues. Germline assignment: CDR1 SGHDT and CDR2 YYEEEE. Trimming left V 4 bases short and J 6 bases short, with 20 bases between. The chain's CDR3 is CASSETTGGPFEQYF. The CDR3 DNA reads TGTGCCAGCAGCGAAACGACGGGGGGCCCTTTCGAGCAGTACTTC. The full variable domain, its missing parts supplied by reference TRBV5-6 and TRBJ2-7, is DAGVTQSPTHLIKTRGQQVTLRCSPKSGHDTVSWYQQALGQGPQFIFQYYEEEERQRGNFPDRFSGHQFPNYSSELNVNALLLGDSALYLCASSETTGGPFEQYFGPGTRLTVT.

This clonotype has just a few counts. V usage is TRBV7-9 and J usage is TRBJ1-4; D is perhaps TRBD1 (5 bases). CDR1 is SEHNR, CDR2 FQNEAQ, per germline (reference sequence). V shed 3 bases and J shed 5 bases, with 10 bases lying between them. The CDR3 sequence is 14 residues long. This CDR3 is CASSFTGGNEKLFF. In DNA form, the CDR3 reads TGTGCCAGCAGCTTCACAGGAGGAAATGAAAAACTGTTTTTT.

This clonotype was recorded at least ten times. V and J are TRBV30 and TRBJ1-1; D is uncertain. The CDR3 is 10 amino acids. The germline V gene has CDR1 GTSNPN and CDR2 SVGIG (reference sequence). Trimming stripped 3 bases from V and 1 base from J, with 0 bases between. The CDR3 DNA reads as TGTGCCTGGAGGAACACTGAAGCTTTCTTT. Residues: CAWRNTEAFF.

The chain joins TRBV6-1 to TRBJ2-3, with TRBD2 as a possible D gene (6 bases). The germline V and J ends were trimmed by 7 bases and 0 bases, with 23 bases remaining between them. The CDR3 length is 18 residues. Germline V gene lookup returns CDR1 MNHNS and CDR2 SASEGT. CDR3 in DNA: TGTGCCAGCACTTTACCCGGGGGAGGACTAAATAGCACAGATACGCAGTATTTT. Amino acid sequence: CASTLPGGGLNSTDTQYF.